One and the same sample provided the 9 T cell receptor beta chains below, sequenced in a study of lymphopenia after photon versus proton radiotherapy. Libraries were prepared by immunoSEQ multiplex PCR; TCRdb keeps only in-frame clonotypes and omits some of them. This table holds some 70,000 clones, 87% found once. The starting material was peripheral blood, obtained from a patient treated with proton-based radiotherapy. The source is a man older than 75 with esophageal cancer.

This clone was observed a single time. The chain has TRBV19 and TRBJ1-3; 8 bases map to TRBD1. J gave up 2 bases and V 5 bases, and 8 bases lay outside the gene matches. The germline V gene has CDR1 LNHDA and CDR2 SQIVND (reference sequence). This CDR3 contains 16 residues. The CDR3 region is CASSFQGASAGNTIYF. The CDR3 DNA reads TGTGCCAGTAGTTTTCAGGGGGCGAGTGCTGGAAACACCATATATTTT. Combining the CDR3 with reference TRBV19 and TRBJ1-3 gives the whole variable domain DGGITQSPKYLFRKEGQNVTLSCEQNLNHDAMYWYRQDPGQGLRLIYYSQIVNDFQKGDIAEGYSVSREKKESFPLTVTSAQKNPTAFYLCASSFQGASAGNTIYFGEGSWLTVV.

The chain links TRBV6-5 to TRBJ2-7, with 7 bases matching TRBD1. J was trimmed by 2 bases and V by 6 bases; bases with no gene match: 4. Germline V gene data show CDR1 as MNHEY and CDR2 as SVGAGI. CDR3 length equals 13 residues. CDR3 protein: CASRKQGTYEQYF. For the CDR3, the DNA is TGTGCCAGCAGAAAACAGGGGACCTACGAGCAGTACTTC.

This clone was found a few times. DNA for the CDR3: TGTGCCACCAGCAGAGTAGACCAGCCCCAGCATTTT. As protein: CATSRVDQPQHF. The chain couples TRBV15 to TRBJ1-5; D is undetermined. This CDR3 comprises 12 residues. From germline, CDR1 is LNHNV and CDR2 YYDKDF (reference sequence). V was trimmed by 1 base and J by 7 bases, leaving 5 bases between them.

The V call is TRBV13, the J call TRBJ1-2, with D perhaps TRBD1 (6 bases). Between the trimmed V and J ends, which lost 0 bases and 4 bases, there was a span of 9 bases. From germline, CDR1 is PRHDT and CDR2 FYEKMQ (reference sequence). CDR3 length equals 14 residues. The CDR3 DNA reads TGTGCCAGCAGCTTAGGGCAGGGGACCTATGGCTACACCTTC. This sequence encodes CASSLGQGTYGYTF.

The rearrangement uses TRBV6-1 and TRBJ2-5; D gene ambiguous. Germline V lookup: CDR1 MNHNS, CDR2 SASEGT. There are 13 residues in the CDR3. V was cut by 3 bases and J by 1 base, with 6 bases left in between. The CDR3 sequence: CASSETFQETQYF. The DNA for the CDR3 is TGTGCCAGCAGTGAGACGTTCCAAGAGACCCAGTACTTC.

The rearrangement joins TRBV4-1 to TRBJ2-5; D possibly corresponds to TRBD1 (5 bases). Trimming pared 0 bases from V and 5 bases from J, leaving 16 bases between. This CDR3 is built from 16 residues. Germline CDR1 and CDR2: MGHRA and YSYEKL. CDR3 nucleotides: TGCGCCAGCAGCCAAGATCCCACAGGACCCGTTGAGACCCAGTACTTC. It encodes CASSQDPTGPVETQYF.

The V gene is TRBV7-9, the J gene TRBJ1-1; D gene uncertain. Trimming took 1 base from V and 4 from J, leaving 7 bases between them. CDR1 SEHNR and CDR2 FQNEAQ come from the germline V gene (reference sequence). The CDR3 is made up of 13 amino acids. CDR3 sequence (DNA): TGTGCCAGCAGCTTAGTCGAGGGCACTGAAGCTTTCTTT. This gives the protein CASSLVEGTEAFF.

The chain has TRBV4-2 and TRBJ2-6, with D unclear. Trimming removed 1 base from V and 4 bases from J, with 8 bases in between. This CDR3 contains 15 residues. Germline loops: CDR1 LGHNA, CDR2 YNFKEQ. CDR3 loop: CASSQVGSGANVLTF. As DNA, the CDR3 is TGTGCCAGCAGCCAAGTAGGGTCCGGGGCCAACGTCCTGACTTTC.

This clone has a single count. CDR3 nucleotides: TGTGCCAGCAGCGTAGGACTAGCGGGAGTAACGGATACGCAGTATTTT. It is translated as CASSVGLAGVTDTQYF. The gene calls are TRBV9 and TRBJ2-3, with TRBD2 matching 12 bases. V dropped 0 bases and J dropped 6; count of bases not matched to a gene: 5. This CDR3 spans 16 amino acids. CDR1 and CDR2 from the germline V gene are SGDLS and YYNGEE.